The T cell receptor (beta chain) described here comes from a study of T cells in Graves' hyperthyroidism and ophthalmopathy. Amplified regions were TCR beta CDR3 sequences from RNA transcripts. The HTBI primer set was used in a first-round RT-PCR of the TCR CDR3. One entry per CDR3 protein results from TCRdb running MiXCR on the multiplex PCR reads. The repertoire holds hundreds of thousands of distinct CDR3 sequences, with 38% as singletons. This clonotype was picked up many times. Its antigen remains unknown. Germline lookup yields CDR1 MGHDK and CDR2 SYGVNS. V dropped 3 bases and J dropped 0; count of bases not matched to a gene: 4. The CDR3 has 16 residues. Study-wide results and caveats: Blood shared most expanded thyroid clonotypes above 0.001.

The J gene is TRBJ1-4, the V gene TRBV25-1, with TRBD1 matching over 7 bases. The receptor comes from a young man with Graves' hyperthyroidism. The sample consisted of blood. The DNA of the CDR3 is TGTGCCAGCAGTGACCGACAGGGAGCAACTAATGAAAAACTGTTTTTT. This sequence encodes CASSDRQGATNEKLFF. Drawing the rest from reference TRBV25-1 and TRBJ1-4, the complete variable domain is EADIYQTPRYLVIGTGKKITLECSQTMGHDKMYWYQQDPGMELHLIHYSYGVNSTEKGDLSSESTVSRIRTEHFPLTLESARPSHTSQYLCASSDRQGATNEKLFFGSGTQLSVL.